This T cell receptor (beta chain) was documented in a study of control samples from healthy donors and cancer patients. Produced via immunoSEQ multiplex PCR; TCRdb's table is partial and in-frame only. Found here are 120,000 or so clones, roughly 91% of them singletons; the top ten hold roughly 1.7%. The germline CDR1 and CDR2 sequences are MNHEY and SMNVEV (reference sequence). CDR3 length: 17 residues. V was cut by 6 bases and J by 0 bases, with 18 bases left in between. Sequencing was done on a sample of PBMCs. This chain joins TRBV27 and TRBJ2-1; D is perhaps TRBD2 (5 bases). This sequence originates from a man in his forties or fifties with head and neck cancer. The CDR3 nucleotides are TGTGCCAGCAGCGTGAGACTTACTAGGGCCTCCTACAATGAGCAGTTCTTC. Encoded protein: CASSVRLTRASYNEQFF.